These 8 T cell receptor beta chains were all obtained from the same sample, sequenced in a study of shared clonotypes between healthy human individuals. The method was immunoSEQ multiplex PCR; TCRdb's version includes in-frame clones alone and lacks a portion of them. This table has 450,000 to 600,000 clones, 70% to 80% appearing once. The sample was PBMCs. Receptors originate from a woman aged 40 to 50 in good health. Some clones in this sample may be carry-over from other donors' samples.

This rearrangement joins TRBV4-1 to TRBJ2-5; D uncertain. V shed 4 bases and J shed 4 bases, with 19 bases lying between them. The CDR3 has 16 residues. Looked up from germline, CDR1 is MGHRA and CDR2 is YSYEKL. CDR3 loop: CASSLGESTSGETQYF. CDR3 nucleotide sequence: TGCGCCAGCAGCCTTGGTGAGAGCACTTCGGGAGAGACCCAGTACTTC.

The chain couples TRBV7-2 to TRBJ2-4; a possible D gene is TRBD2 (6 bases). This CDR3 has 14 amino acids. Trimming took 5 bases from V and 6 from J, leaving 14 bases between them. In germline, CDR1 is SGHTA, CDR2 FQGNSA. CDR3 bases: TGTGCCAGCAGCCCCGCGGGGAAACGAAACATTCAGTACTTC. It translates to CASSPAGKRNIQYF. The full variable domain, its missing parts supplied by reference TRBV7-2 and TRBJ2-4, is GAGVSQSPSNKVTEKGKDVELRCDPISGHTALYWYRQSLGQGLEFLIYFQGNSAPDKSGLPSDRFSAERTGGSVSTLTIQRTQQEDSAVYLCASSPAGKRNIQYFGAGTRLSVL.

This clone has a single count. This rearrangement joins TRBV19 to TRBJ2-7; either TRBD1 or TRBD2 may supply D (5 bases each). CDR3 size: 14 residues. Germline V CDR1 and CDR2: LNHDA, SQIVND (reference sequence). V dropped 6 bases and J dropped 0 bases, with 12 bases sitting between them. The CDR3 sequence is CASSGTVSSYEQYF. The CDR3 DNA reads as TGTGCCAGTAGCGGGACCGTGAGCTCCTACGAGCAGTACTTC.

The J gene is TRBJ2-2, the V gene TRBV28; D remains unclear. The CDR3 covers 18 residues. Looked up from germline, CDR1 is MDHEN and CDR2 is SYDVKM. V dropped 6 bases and J dropped 1 base, with 21 bases sitting between them. The CDR3, as DNA: TGTGCCAGCAGGGGTCCGCGCGGCCCCACTAAGAACACCGGGGAGCTGTTTTTT. Translated: CASRGPRGPTKNTGELFF. Variable domain in full (rest from reference TRBV28 and TRBJ2-2): DVKVTQSSRYLVKRTGEKVFLECVQDMDHENMFWYRQDPGLGLRLIYFSYDVKMKEKGDIPEGYSVSREKKERFSLILESASTNQTSMYLCASRGPRGPTKNTGELFFGEGSRLTVL.

The rearrangement joins TRBV30 to TRBJ2-1; D gene uncertain. V was cut by 5 bases and J by 7 bases, with 18 bases left in between. The CDR3 covers 14 residues. Germline assignment: CDR1 GTSNPN and CDR2 SVGIG (reference sequence). The CDR3 loop reads CAWSRGDFINEQFF. The CDR3 nucleotides are TGTGCCTGGTCCCGCGGAGACTTTATAAATGAGCAGTTCTTC. Full variable domain (remainder filled in from reference TRBV30 and TRBJ2-1): SQTIHQWPATLVQPVGSPLSLECTVEGTSNPNLYWYRQAAGRGLQLLFYSVGIGQISSEVPQNLSASRPQDRQFILSSKKLLLSDSGFYLCAWSRGDFINEQFFGPGTRLTVL.

This chain connects TRBV18 to TRBJ2-2, with 7 nucleotides matching TRBD2. The CDR3 has 16 amino acids. Per the germline V gene, CDR1 is KGHSH and CDR2 is LQKENI. The trim removed 6 bases at V and 0 bases at J, leaving 7 bases unmatched. CDR3: CASSPTAGANTGELFF. Written as DNA, the CDR3 is TGTGCCAGCTCTCCTACCGCGGGAGCGAACACCGGGGAGCTGTTTTTT.

This clone was detected once. V and J are TRBV6-6 and TRBJ1-5; D perhaps matches TRBD1 (6 bases). V was clipped by 11 bases and J by 7 bases, with 18 bases between them. This CDR3 comprises 13 residues. Germline V gives CDR1 MNHNY, CDR2 SVGAGI (reference sequence). The CDR3, as DNA: TGTGCCTCGCGGGGGGGGCTGGGACAGCCCCAGCATTTT. This gives the protein CASRGGLGQPQHF.

The chain uses TRBV6-1 and TRBJ2-5, with D maybe TRBD1 (5 bases). V was cut by 5 bases and J by 5 bases, with 12 bases left in between. Germline V gene data show CDR1 as MNHNS and CDR2 as SASEGT. The CDR3 sequence is 13 residues long. The CDR3, as DNA: TGTGCCAGCAGTACTATAGGGGCGGAGACCCAGTACTTC. Its protein is CASSTIGAETQYF.